This T cell receptor (beta chain) was recovered during a study of regulatory T cells in long-lasting Graves disease. Study-wide background: Duration of antithyroid drug therapy among newly diagnosed Graves' patients was under 3 months. Study-level findings and limits: Patients with persistent Graves' had lower TCR diversity than newly diagnosed patients. With persistent disease, TRBV28, TRBJ1-2 and TRBJ2-5 were the favored segments.

According to the study, TCR beta libraries were built with iRepertoire HTBI primers and CDR3-region Arm-PCR. TCRdb recomputed calls from the multiplex PCR reads with MiXCR, one row per CDR3 protein. The table has about half a million distinct CDR3 sequences, about 11% seen once. Time point denoted: newly diagnosed GD, antithyroid drugs for less than 3 months. Extracted RNA from PBMCs served as the source of the TCR library. To note about this clonotype: Antigen specificity is unknown.

In germline, CDR1 is LGHDT, CDR2 YNNKEL (reference sequence). The CDR3 runs to 16 residues. With 4 bases clipped from V and 2 bases from J, the junction kept 4 bases outside the gene matches. These same records also appear under a second study, on T cells in Graves' hyperthyroidism and ophthalmopathy. That study adds: First-round RT-PCR of the TCR CDR3 relied on the HTBI primer set.

The chain recombines TRBV3-1 with TRBJ2-1, with 11 positions matching TRBD2. The TCR originated in a woman in her twenties or thirties with Graves disease. The sample in question was peripheral blood mononuclear cells (PBMCs), obtained at new diagnosis, from a patient treated with antithyroid drugs. The CDR3 spells CASSRVSGRAYNEQFF. In nucleotides, the CDR3 is TGTGCCAGCAGCCGGGTTAGCGGGAGGGCCTACAATGAGCAGTTCTTC.